Listed below are T cell receptor beta chains from one sample, sequenced in a study of T cell changes during pregnancy in multiple sclerosis. Data came from immunoSEQ multiplex PCR; TCRdb stores just in-frame clones and leaves some out. This table holds approximately 90,000 clones, over 90% found once. The sequencing used peripheral blood, collected in the third trimester of pregnancy. These receptors all come from a female donor with multiple sclerosis, enrolled in a pregnancy study. CDR3s leave out the opening cysteine and the closing phenylalanine or tryptophan. Fields, in order: clone size, D gene, V gene, CDR3 protein. The D gene is left open where the match is weak. Only part of the rows carry a size: once, few, many, or a class if the clone is expanded.

>NA|NA|TRBV2
ASSEFFGSYEQY
>NA|NA|TRBV5-5
ASSLTGFYEQY
>once|TRBD2|TRBV10-2
ASRAGTSGNNEQF
>NA|NA|TRBV21-1
ASRKQGSDEQY
>NA|NA|TRBV2
ASSRGPPSYEQY
>NA|TRBD1|TRBV14
ASSRGQGQMSSGANVLT
>NA|TRBD1|TRBV27
ASRPLDQGDHEQY
>NA|NA|TRBV30
AWTGRGAQFYEQY
>NA|TRBD2|TRBV5-4
ASSGTSGRYEQY
>NA|TRBD2|TRBV29-1
SVERLAGGADTQY
>NA|TRBD2|TRBV27
ASSLSRLAGETGELF
>NA|NA|TRBV6-6
ASVGTDTQY
>NA|NA|TRBV5-4
ASSLDRVRGEKLF
>NA|TRBD1|TRBV18
ASSQMGQGVTSYEQY
>NA|NA|TRBV7-6
ASSLGQGGRINTQY
>once|TRBD1|TRBV19
ASSPTGWDYEQY
>NA|NA|TRBV2
ASSVSFYYEQY
>NA|TRBD2|TRBV4-2
ASSPLKLAEDTDTQY
>NA|TRBD2|TRBV10-2
ASGLAGGEDTQY
>NA|NA|TRBV4-2
ASSHARLGGSYNEQF
>few|NA|TRBV20-1
SAGFYEQY
>NA|TRBD1|TRBV2
ASSRDRANYGYT
>NA|NA|TRBV9
ASSPGTHSYEQY
>NA|TRBD1|TRBV4-1
ASSQTGTANTGELF
>NA|NA|TRBV5-1
ASSLMSEQY
>NA|NA|TRBV6-1
ASSEWRNEQY
>NA|NA|TRBV10-1
ASSESRRPLEQY
>NA|NA|TRBV7-6
ASSTTPGEQY
>NA|NA|TRBV2
ASRVDRRRDNQPQH
>NA|TRBD1|TRBV27
ASSSPDRRETQY
>NA|TRBD2|TRBV5-1
ASSLASGRDNEQF
>NA|NA|TRBV28
ASTFGGTNTGELF
>NA|TRBD1|TRBV7-3
ASSRDRVTGYT
>NA|NA|TRBV28
ASSFRQSYGYT
>NA|NA|TRBV10-3
AISESQSKAF
>once|TRBD1|TRBV4-3
ASSRGTGFNYGYT
>few|NA|TRBV23-1
ASSRADRQTQY
>NA|TRBD2|TRBV5-1
ASSLLGTSENKNIQY
>NA|TRBD2|TRBV6-1
ASSELEGGNEQY
>NA|TRBD1|TRBV6-1
ASSERPGQGVYNEQF
>NA|NA|TRBV5-5
ASSLAVGLTYEQY
>NA|TRBD2|TRBV5-4
ASSFAGGPQETQY
>NA|TRBD1|TRBV4-3
ASSGDRGAYEQY
>NA|TRBD1|TRBV29-1
SVTGGYTEAF
>NA|TRBD2|TRBV6-1
ASSVLAGATDTQY
>NA|TRBD2|TRBV7-9
ASSWAGGLQETQY
>NA|NA|TRBV28
ASRGVAGSY
>NA|NA|TRBV19
ASSMAQGTTIY
>NA|NA|TRBV7-9
ASSPRGEEGTEQY
>once|TRBD1|TRBV27
ASRKMTGGEYGYT
>NA|TRBD2|TRBV7-6
ASSPSGNTGELF